The 6 T cell receptor beta chains presented below share a single source sample, sequenced in a study of CD8 T cells in Susac syndrome. Random hexamers were used to reverse transcribe 0.5 to 1 ug of RNA. TCRdb re-derived calls from the immunoSEQ multiplex PCR reads in MiXCR, one entry per CDR3 protein. Among about 240,000 distinct CDR3 sequences listed, 90% to 96% were seen once. Sequenced material: CD4+ T cells from PBMCs. These receptors were collected from a human donor with Susac syndrome.

V usage is TRBV19 and J usage is TRBJ1-5; perhaps TRBD1 as D (6 bases). Trimming removed 2 bases at V and 2 bases at J, with 10 bases between. The CDR3 is made up of 15 amino acids. CDR1 LNHDA and CDR2 SQIVND come from the germline V gene (reference sequence). The CDR3: CASSIRGWGNQPQHF. DNA of the CDR3: TGTGCCAGTAGTATAAGGGGGTGGGGCAATCAGCCCCAGCATTTT.

The chain has TRBV7-9 and TRBJ1-4, with D possibly TRBD1 on 5 matching bases. The CDR3 length is 17 residues. Germline assignment: CDR1 SEHNR and CDR2 FQNEAQ (reference sequence). Trimming removed 1 base from V and 0 bases from J, with 12 bases in between. Here the CDR3 DNA reads TGTGCCAGCAGCTTAGGCGTCGGGGGTGCAACTAATGAAAAACTGTTTTTT. Residues: CASSLGVGGATNEKLFF.

The CDR3 nucleotides read TGCAGCGTTGAGGACAGAGATACGCAGTATTTT. Amino acid sequence: CSVEDRDTQYF. The chain links TRBV29-1 to TRBJ2-3, with D tentatively TRBD1 (6 bases). Germline V gene sequence: CDR1 SQVTM, CDR2 ANQGSEA. The CDR3 runs to 11 residues. Trimming took off 3 bases at V and 5 bases at J, with 6 bases between the two ends.

The genes are TRBV4-2 and TRBJ2-7, with 7 bases identical to TRBD1. Looked up from germline, CDR1 is LGHNA and CDR2 is YNFKEQ. This CDR3 is 15 amino acids long. Trimming at V came to 0 bases and at J to 2 bases, leaving 4 bases not matched to a gene. The CDR3 DNA reads as TGTGCCAGCAGCCAAGATCGGGGACAGACCTACGAGCAGTACTTC. Translated: CASSQDRGQTYEQYF.

This chain uses TRBV20-1 with TRBJ1-5, with no clear D. Trimming cost V 1 base and J 8 bases, with 21 bases left between them. Germline V gene sequence: CDR1 DFQATT, CDR2 SNEGSKA (reference sequence). The CDR3 is 16 amino acids. The CDR3 spells CSARVLSSAGVKPQHF. As DNA, the CDR3 is TGCAGTGCTAGAGTCCTCTCATCGGCTGGAGTAAAGCCCCAGCATTTT.

The chain couples TRBV4-1 to TRBJ2-5; D not resolved. Deletions cut 2 bases from V and 1 base from J, with 8 bases between. Germline V gene lookup returns CDR1 MGHRA and CDR2 YSYEKL. CDR3 length: 14 amino acids. Here the CDR3 reads CASSQPGIQETQYF. CDR3 sequence (DNA): TGCGCCAGCAGCCAACCCGGAATCCAAGAGACCCAGTACTTC.